This T cell receptor (beta chain) stems from a study of T cell responses to AZD1222 COVID-19 vaccine. General observations from the study: Unmutated variant regions are reportedly targeted by nearly half of spike-specific TCRs. At baseline, seropositivity was found in only 5 to 7 AZD1222 recipients. White British donors predominated, females outnumbered males, and clonal diversity was possibly underestimated. An increase in Spike-specific TCR breadth and depth was observed after two AZD1222 doses.

This clone was detected a few times. What it binds is unknown. Method: immunoSEQ multiplex PCR; TCRdb's copy keeps in-frame clones and lacks some. The table lists about 150,000 clones, around 85% of them singletons, with 5.5% in the top ten. This TCR came from an adult in good health. The sample in question was peripheral blood, obtained on day 0 of MenACWY control vaccination.

CDR3 loop: CASSSTQGGREKLFF. The DNA of the CDR3 is TGTGCCAGCAGTTCAACTCAGGGGGGACGGGAAAAACTGTTTTTT. This chain uses TRBV28 with TRBJ1-4, with 7 bases that match TRBD1. With V trimmed by 4 bases and J by 8 bases, 10 bases remained unmatched. The CDR3 runs to 15 residues. Germline V gene sequence: CDR1 MDHEN, CDR2 SYDVKM.